A single sample is the source of the 28 T cell receptor beta chains below, sequenced in a study of monozygotic twins with inflammatory bowel disease. Using the 5' RACE reads, TCRdb records one entry per CDR3 protein without DNA. This sample contains 190,000 or so distinct CDR3 sequences. The source material was blood. Source of these receptors: a human donor with ulcerative colitis or Crohn's disease, or a healthy co-twin of an affected twin (not recorded which).

This rearrangement joins TRBV5-1 to TRBJ1-4; the TCRdb call, TRBD1, lacks DNA for checking. This CDR3 spans 15 amino acids. The germline gives CDR1 SGHRS, CDR2 YFSETQ. The CDR3 is CASSLVGTDNEKLFF.

The chain employs TRBV5-1 and TRBJ2-1; TCRdb outputs TRBD2, but without DNA this stays unchecked. There are 13 residues in the CDR3. Germline CDR1 SGHRS, CDR2 YFSETQ. Here the CDR3 reads CASRYEGFNEQFF.

The rearrangement joins TRBV4-2 to TRBJ2-5. Germline V gene data show CDR1 as LGHNA and CDR2 as YNFKEQ. This CDR3 spans 16 amino acids. CDR3 amino acids: CASSQRTQAAQETQYF.

The chain joins TRBV12-3 or TRBV12-4 to TRBJ1-5; TCRdb returns TRBD1, unconfirmable since there is no DNA. The CDR3 extends over 16 amino acids. CDR3 protein: CASSSNPGGSNQPQHF.

The rearrangement joins TRBV10-3 to TRBJ2-2; absent DNA, TCRdb's TRBD2 call cannot be checked. Germline loops: CDR1 ENHRY, CDR2 SYGVKD. The length of the CDR3 is 16 residues. The CDR3 loop is CAILQSGGVFTGELFF.

This rearrangement joins TRBV5-5 to TRBJ1-2. In germline, CDR1 is SGHKS, CDR2 YYEKEE (reference sequence). The CDR3 spans 17 residues. This CDR3 is CASSPRLKGTLGYGYTF.

V usage is TRBV4-1 and J usage is TRBJ2-1; TCRdb's D call, TRBD1, is unchecked because there is no DNA. The CDR3 extends over 16 amino acids. From germline, CDR1 is MGHRA and CDR2 YSYEKL. CDR3 sequence: CASSQRQVQRGNEQFF.

The chain links TRBV13 to TRBJ2-5. This CDR3 spans 14 amino acids. Germline CDR1 is PRHDT and CDR2 is FYEKMQ (reference sequence). CDR3 loop: CASSRGLARETQYF.

The chain couples TRBV7-9 to TRBJ2-5. The CDR3 has 12 residues. Germline assignment: CDR1 SEHNR and CDR2 FQNEAQ (reference sequence). This chain's CDR3 is CASSEERETQYF.

The J gene is TRBJ2-3, the V gene TRBV18; TCRdb designates TRBD1, a call that cannot be tested without DNA. CDR1 KGHSH and CDR2 LQKENI come from the germline V gene. The CDR3 loop spans 16 amino acids. The CDR3 is CASSPRLDSGTDTQYF.

The chain employs TRBV12-3 or TRBV12-4 and TRBJ2-3; TCRdb selects TRBD1, and the lack of DNA leaves this call unchecked. The CDR3 length is 15 residues. The CDR3 spells CASSTYSGAPDTQYF.

CDR3 sequence: CASSYGGRGYTF. The chain joins TRBV6-6 to TRBJ1-2. CDR3 length equals 12 residues. From germline, CDR1 is MNHNY and CDR2 SVGAGI (reference sequence).

This chain joins TRBV20-1 and TRBJ2-7; TCRdb designates TRBD1, a call that cannot be tested without DNA. Per the germline V gene, CDR1 is DFQATT and CDR2 is SNEGSKA (reference sequence). The CDR3 sequence is 15 residues long. CDR3 region: CSARDLQGAGYEQYF.

The V and J genes are TRBV10-3 and TRBJ1-1. This CDR3 has 12 amino acids. Germline CDR1 reads ENHRY; CDR2 reads SYGVKD. CDR3 region: CAISDSKLEAFF.

V usage is TRBV5-1 and J usage is TRBJ2-2; TCRdb picks TRBD1, but there is no DNA to check that call. Germline V lookup: CDR1 SGHRS, CDR2 YFSETQ. This CDR3 has 17 residues. This CDR3 is CASTFAGQAFNTGELFF.

The rearrangement links TRBV18 to TRBJ2-3; no DNA is available, so the TRBD2 call from TCRdb remains unchecked. CDR3 length equals 16 residues. CDR1 is KGHSH and CDR2 is LQKENI in the germline V gene. The chain's CDR3 is CASSPSGGGGPDTQYF.

The genes are TRBV19 and TRBJ1-2; with no DNA, the TCRdb D assignment of TRBD1 cannot be verified. CDR1 is LNHDA and CDR2 is SQIVND in the germline V gene (reference sequence). The CDR3 runs 15 residues. The CDR3 sequence: CASTKATGPNYGYTF.

V gene TRBV11-2 combines with J gene TRBJ2-1; TCRdb gives TRBD1 as the D gene, but with no DNA this cannot be confirmed. The CDR3 runs 16 residues. Germline CDR1 SGHAT, CDR2 FQNNGV. This CDR3 reads CASSSQTGRTYNEQFF.

The rearrangement joins TRBV7-9 to TRBJ2-3. Germline lookup yields CDR1 SEHNR and CDR2 FQNEAQ (reference sequence). The CDR3 totals 15 residues. The CDR3 sequence: CASSFGAVKGDTQYF.

The V and J genes are TRBV6-5 and TRBJ2-2. CDR1 and CDR2 (germline): MNHEY, SVGAGI. The CDR3 totals 12 residues. The CDR3 reads CASSYNTGELFF.

The rearrangement uses TRBV7-2 and TRBJ1-2; TCRdb returns TRBD1, unconfirmable since there is no DNA. The CDR3 is 15 residues long. CDR1 is SGHTA, CDR2 FQGNSA, per germline. The CDR3 sequence: CASSLAGRPNYGYTF.

The chain carries TRBV7-3 and TRBJ1-1; TCRdb selects TRBD1, and the lack of DNA leaves this call unchecked. The CDR3 is 14 residues long. Germline V gene lookup returns CDR1 SGHTA and CDR2 FQGTGA. The CDR3 sequence is CASSSGTGATEAFF.

V usage is TRBV7-2 and J usage is TRBJ1-1; with no DNA, the TCRdb D assignment of TRBD1 cannot be verified. Germline V gene lookup returns CDR1 SGHTA and CDR2 FQGNSA. The CDR3 covers 12 residues. CDR3 loop: CASSRSTAEAFF.

This chain connects TRBV2 to TRBJ2-5; checking the TCRdb D call of TRBD2 is not possible without DNA. The germline V gene encodes CDR1 SNHLY and CDR2 FYNNEI. The CDR3 has 15 amino acids. The CDR3 is CASSPTAGGFETQYF.

The CDR3: CASSRSGDSGELFF. The V call is TRBV3-1, the J call TRBJ2-2; TCRdb selects TRBD1, and the lack of DNA leaves this call unchecked. The CDR3 totals 14 residues. Germline CDR1 is LGHDT and CDR2 is YNNKEL (reference sequence). The full variable domain, its missing parts supplied by reference TRBV3-1 and TRBJ2-2, is DTAVSQTPKYLVTQMGNDKSIKCEQNLGHDTMYWYKQDSKKFLKIMFSYNNKELIINETVPNRFSPKSPDKAHLNLHINSLELGDSAVYFCASSRSGDSGELFFGEGSRLTVL.

V and J are TRBV11-2 and TRBJ1-5; the TCRdb D gene call, TRBD1, has no DNA to confirm it. The CDR3 consists of 17 residues. Germline V gives CDR1 SGHAT, CDR2 FQNNGV. The CDR3 reads CASSLDSVRGINQPQHF.

This chain uses TRBV29-1 with TRBJ1-2. The CDR3 is made up of 15 amino acids. Germline V CDR1 and CDR2: SQVTM, ANQGSEA. CDR3 residues: CSVEWASRPLYGYTF.

The V call is TRBV20-1, the J call TRBJ1-2; lacking DNA, the TRBD1 call made by TCRdb goes unchecked. Germline values: CDR1 DFQATT, CDR2 SNEGSKA (reference sequence). The CDR3 extends over 13 amino acids. The CDR3 region is CSASQDRGYGYTF.